Following are 30 T cell receptor beta chains from one sample sequenced in a study of regulatory T cells in long-lasting Graves disease. With iRepertoire HTBI primers and Arm-PCR of CDR3 regions, TCR beta libraries were built. In TCRdb, the multiplex PCR reads were re-called with MiXCR into one record per CDR3 protein. The sample lists 500,000 or so distinct CDR3 sequences; roughly 16% were seen once. Time point here: newly diagnosed GD, antithyroid drugs for less than 3 months. Isolated PBMC RNA provided the starting material for the TCR library. Another study also made use of these data, one on T cells in Graves' hyperthyroidism and ophthalmopathy.

The sequencing here drew on peripheral blood mononuclear cells (PBMCs), taken at new diagnosis, from a patient treated with antithyroid drugs. Source of these receptors: a man aged 40-49 years with Graves disease.

This clonotype was seen repeatedly, ten times or more. The chain has TRBV28 and TRBJ2-6; possible D gene TRBD2, 6 bases. The CDR3 sequence is 18 residues long. The V end lost 1 base, the J end lost 0 bases, and 13 bases lay between the germline ends. CDR1 is MDHEN, CDR2 SYDVKM, per germline. CDR3 coding DNA: TGTGCCAGCAGTTTATCGGGGGTGAGGAACTCTGGGGCCAACGTCCTGACTTTC. This codes for CASSLSGVRNSGANVLTF.

This clonotype was seen repeatedly, ten times or more. J is TRBJ2-1 and V is TRBV20-1, with TRBD2 identical over 11 bases. CDR3 size: 16 residues. The junction had 6 bases not matched to a gene; V was cut back by 3 bases and J by 2 bases. Germline V gene sequence: CDR1 DFQATT, CDR2 SNEGSKA (reference sequence). CDR3 in DNA: TGCAGTGCTAGGGATAGCGGGAGGGTAACCTACAATGAGCAGTTCTTC. As protein: CSARDSGRVTYNEQFF.

This clonotype was seen only a few times. A much bigger clone sits one base away, suggesting this may be a read error. This chain's CDR3 is CASSLVSTSTDTQYF. The CDR3 nucleotides are TGTGCCAGCAGCTTAGTCAGCACTAGCACAGATACGCAGTATTTT. The chain carries TRBV7-2 and TRBJ2-3, with unresolved D. Germline CDR1 and CDR2: SGHTA and FQGNSA. CDR3 size: 15 residues. V lost 1 base, J lost 0 bases, and 8 bases lay in between. Combining the CDR3 with reference TRBV7-2 and TRBJ2-3 gives the whole variable domain GAGVSQSPSNKVTEKGKDVELRCDPISGHTALYWYRQSLGQGLEFLIYFQGNSAPDKSGLPSDRFSAERTGGSVSTLTIQRTQQEDSAVYLCASSLVSTSTDTQYFGPGTRLTVL.

The chain joins TRBV12-3 or TRBV12-4 to TRBJ2-1; 7 nucleotides align to TRBD2. Losses at the gene ends were 0 bases for V and 3 bases for J; bases not matched to a gene: 8. This CDR3 is 17 amino acids long. CDR3 protein: CASSLATRERSYNEQFF. DNA of the CDR3: TGTGCCAGCAGTTTAGCGACGCGGGAGCGGAGCTACAATGAGCAGTTCTTC.

This clonotype has ten or more counts. The CDR3 is CASSGPGPFHEQYF. The CDR3 nucleotides are TGTGCCAGCAGCGGGCCGGGACCCTTTCACGAGCAGTACTTC. V is TRBV12-3 or TRBV12-4 and J is TRBJ2-7; D might be TRBD1 or TRBD2, each matching 5 bases. The germline V and J ends were trimmed by 6 bases and 5 bases, with 17 bases remaining between them. The CDR3 sequence is 14 residues long.

This clonotype was recorded many times. The rearrangement links TRBV30 to TRBJ2-7; 13 nucleotides agree with TRBD2. The CDR3 extends over 17 amino acids. Trimming at V came to 1 base and at J to 2 bases, leaving 8 bases not matched to a gene. From germline, CDR1 is GTSNPN and CDR2 SVGIG (reference sequence). In DNA, the CDR3 is TGTGCCTGGAGTGCCGGGACTAGCGGGGTACTAACCTACGAGCAGTACTTC. It codes for CAWSAGTSGVLTYEQYF. Filled out from reference TRBV30 and TRBJ2-7, the complete variable domain reads SQTIHQWPATLVQPVGSPLSLECTVEGTSNPNLYWYRQAAGRGLQLLFYSVGIGQISSEVPQNLSASRPQDRQFILSSKKLLLSDSGFYLCAWSAGTSGVLTYEQYFGPGTRLTVT.

The DNA of the CDR3 is TGTGCCAGTAGTATGTGGGGGCGCGCCTTAGAACCCACCGGGGAGCTGTTTTTT. This gives the protein CASSMWGRALEPTGELFF. The genes are TRBV19 and TRBJ2-2; possibly TRBD1 for D (6 bases). Trimming took off 3 bases at V and 4 bases at J, with 21 bases between the two ends. From germline, CDR1 is LNHDA and CDR2 SQIVND (reference sequence). CDR3 length: 18 residues.

This clonotype was seen repeatedly, ten times or more. The CDR3, as DNA: TGTGCCACCAGCAATGGACAGGGGGTCTACAATGAGCAGTTCTTC. This sequence encodes CATSNGQGVYNEQFF. The chain uses TRBV24-1 and TRBJ2-1; TRBD1 aligns across 10 bases. The CDR3 sequence is 15 residues long. The V gene end was trimmed by 7 bases and the J gene end by 3 bases; junction bases not matched to a gene: 5. Per germline, CDR1 KGHDR and CDR2 SFDVKD.

This clonotype was recorded at least ten times. CDR3 coding DNA: TGTGCCAGCAGCTCAGGGCCTCGACGGACCGGGGAGCTGTTTTTT. The encoded protein is CASSSGPRRTGELFF. The J gene is TRBJ2-2, the V gene TRBV7-8, with D maybe TRBD1 (5 bases). The CDR3 is 15 amino acids. Deletions cut 4 bases from V and 5 bases from J, with 14 bases between. The V gene's germline CDR1 is SGHVS and CDR2 FQNEAQ.

This clonotype was recorded at least ten times. In DNA, the CDR3 is TGCGCCAGCAGCTTGGCCCAACAGGCAAAATCCTACGAGCAGTACTTC. Protein product: CASSLAQQAKSYEQYF. The rearrangement uses TRBV5-1 and TRBJ2-7; a possible D gene is TRBD1 (5 bases). The CDR3 runs 16 residues. CDR1 and CDR2 (germline): SGHRS, YFSETQ. The V end lost 0 bases, the J end lost 1 base, and 14 bases lay between the germline ends.

On this clonotype itself: One base away lies a much larger clone, so this may be a sequencing read error. The chain links TRBV28 to TRBJ2-3, with unresolved D. Looked up from germline, CDR1 is MDHEN and CDR2 is SYDVKM. This CDR3 has 15 amino acids. V lost 4 bases to trimming and J lost 10 bases, with 21 bases between them. CDR3 nucleotides: TGTGCCAGCAGTTACCCATCCCCCAAAGGTATAGCGCAGTATTTT. The encoded protein is CASSYPSPKGIAQYF.

This clonotype came up many times. The V and J genes are TRBV9 and TRBJ2-1; 8 bases line up with TRBD2. V lost 4 bases, J lost 4 bases, and 4 bases stayed unmatched. There are 14 residues in the CDR3. Germline values: CDR1 SGDLS, CDR2 YYNGEE. CDR3 in amino acids: CASSPLAEYNEQFF. CDR3 nucleotides: TGTGCCAGCAGCCCACTAGCGGAGTACAATGAGCAGTTCTTC.

As to this clonotype: A much larger clone sits a single nucleotide away, making a read error possible. The V and J genes are TRBV30 and TRBJ2-3; TRBD2 aligns across 7 bases. Germline-derived CDR1 and CDR2 are GTSNPN and SVGIG (reference sequence). This CDR3 has 14 amino acids. DNA for the CDR3: TGTGCCTGGAGTGTCCGTGGGAGGGGAGATATGCAGTATTTT. Translation gives CAWSVRGRGDMQYF.

This clonotype was found many times. This chain joins TRBV7-3 and TRBJ2-1, with D perhaps matching TRBD1 (7 bases). The ends were cut back, 6 bases at V and 2 bases at J, with 17 bases in the middle. The CDR3 spans 16 residues. From germline, CDR1 is SGHTA and CDR2 FQGTGA. DNA of the CDR3: TGTGCCAGCAGTCCATCAGGCGGGACAGCCTACAATGAGCAGTTCTTC. It yields the protein CASSPSGGTAYNEQFF.

The chain recombines TRBV5-1 with TRBJ2-1; TRBD1 agrees at 7 bases. The junction had 13 bases not matched to a gene; V was cut back by 7 bases and J by 0 bases. Germline CDR1 SGHRS, CDR2 YFSETQ. This CDR3 contains 17 residues. The CDR3 sequence is CASQLDLTGSSYNEQFF. CDR3 nucleotide sequence: TGCGCCAGCCAACTGGACCTGACAGGGAGCTCCTACAATGAGCAGTTCTTC.

The chain links TRBV5-1 to TRBJ1-5; D remains unclear. The CDR3 contains 15 residues. Trimming pared 4 bases from V and 5 bases from J, leaving 16 bases between. Germline loops: CDR1 SGHRS, CDR2 YFSETQ. CDR3 nucleotide sequence: TGCGCCAGCAGCGAGTATGGGCCTGCCGATCAGCCCCAGCATTTT. Its protein is CASSEYGPADQPQHF.

Concerning this clonotype itself: A junction boundary mismatches the germline segment, possibly from a read error. CDR3 bases: TGTGCCGGCAGCTCCAGACAGGGAAGCAATGAGCAGTTCTTC. Amino acids: CAGSSRQGSNEQFF. The chain joins TRBV11-2 to TRBJ2-1; 7 bases map to TRBD1. The CDR3 is 14 amino acids. CDR1 is SGHAT and CDR2 is FQNNGV in the germline V gene.

In its sample, this clonotype was seen many times. The chain employs TRBV30 and TRBJ1-5; TRBD1 might be the D (6 bases). V was pared by 0 bases and J by 7 bases, with 16 bases between. This CDR3 is 15 amino acids long. Germline lookup yields CDR1 GTSNPN and CDR2 SVGIG (reference sequence). The CDR3 sequence: CAWSVASGAGQPQHF. In nucleotides, the CDR3 is TGTGCCTGGAGTGTGGCATCGGGGGCAGGGCAGCCCCAGCATTTT.

This clonotype was counted at least ten times. At one of its ends the junction is not consistent with the germline gene, which may arise from a read error. The rearrangement uses TRBV18 and TRBJ1-2; D possibly corresponds to TRBD1 (5 bases). CDR3 size: 13 residues. CDR1 and CDR2 (germline): KGHSH, LQKENI. The CDR3 nucleotides read TGTGCCAGCCCACCCGACAGAAACTATGGCTACACCTTC. Residues: CASPPDRNYGYTF.

This clonotype has just a few counts. This chain joins TRBV7-3 and TRBJ2-4; 7 nucleotides agree with TRBD1. This CDR3 comprises 14 residues. The V gene's germline CDR1 is SGHTA and CDR2 FQGTGA. Unmatched junction bases numbered 7, after V lost 4 bases and J lost 7 bases. CDR3 residues: CASSSGQDGNIQYF. The CDR3 DNA reads TGTGCCAGCAGCTCCGGACAGGATGGGAACATTCAGTACTTC.

This clonotype was found many times. V usage is TRBV30 and J usage is TRBJ1-1; D is ambiguous. Germline values: CDR1 GTSNPN, CDR2 SVGIG (reference sequence). There are 11 residues in the CDR3. V was cut by 7 bases and J by 11 bases, with 17 bases left in between. This CDR3 reads CASQVLPRAFF. CDR3 sequence (DNA): TGTGCCTCGCAGGTACTCCCGAGGGCTTTCTTT.

This clonotype has just a few counts. The V and J genes are TRBV5-1 and TRBJ2-1, with D perhaps assigned TRBD1 or TRBD2 (5 bases each). Trimming removed 1 base at V and 4 bases at J, with 15 bases between. Germline CDR1 reads SGHRS; CDR2 reads YFSETQ. The length of the CDR3 is 16 residues. The CDR3 spells CASSLWIGTVYNEQFF. The CDR3 nucleotides are TGCGCCAGCAGCTTGTGGATCGGGACGGTATACAATGAGCAGTTCTTC. Together with reference TRBV5-1 and TRBJ2-1, the CDR3 gives the full variable domain: KAGVTQTPRYLIKTRGQQVTLSCSPISGHRSVSWYQQTPGQGLQFLFEYFSETQRNKGNFPGRFSGRQFSNSRSEMNVSTLELGDSALYLCASSLWIGTVYNEQFFGPGTRLTVL.

The rearrangement joins TRBV28 to TRBJ1-5; D uncertain. This CDR3 spans 13 amino acids. The germline CDR1 and CDR2 sequences are MDHEN and SYDVKM. Trimming took off 9 bases at V and 0 bases at J, with 9 bases between the two ends. The CDR3 here is CASQRDSNQPQHF. As DNA, the CDR3 is TGTGCCAGTCAGCGAGATAGCAATCAGCCCCAGCATTTT.

The chain has TRBV7-9 and TRBJ2-7, with TRBD2 identical over 9 bases. V shed 4 bases, J shed 7 bases, and the junction held 8 bases outside the gene matches. The CDR3 has 14 residues. CDR1 SEHNR and CDR2 FQNEAQ come from the germline V gene (reference sequence). The CDR3 bases are TGTGCCAGCAGCTGGGATAGCGGGAGTAGGGAGCAGTACTTC. It translates to CASSWDSGSREQYF.

V gene TRBV19 combines with J gene TRBJ2-1, with 7 positions matching TRBD2. V lost 3 bases to trimming and J lost 7 bases; unmatched junction nucleotides: 12. In germline, CDR1 is LNHDA, CDR2 SQIVND (reference sequence). The CDR3 contains 16 residues. The CDR3 nucleotides are TGTGCCAGTAGTATCCAGTCGACTAGCCCTGTAAATGAGCAGTTCTTC. It translates to CASSIQSTSPVNEQFF.

The chain links TRBV10-3 to TRBJ1-2; 10 bases match TRBD1. Germline V gives CDR1 ENHRY, CDR2 SYGVKD. J lost 5 bases, V lost 9 bases, and 6 bases had no gene match. CDR3 length equals 13 residues. The CDR3 coding sequence is TGTGCCATGACAGGGGGCGAGGGGTATGGCTACACCTTC. Translating it yields CAMTGGEGYGYTF.

About this clonotype: A much bigger clone sits one base away, suggesting this may be a read error. This rearrangement joins TRBV28 to TRBJ2-7, with 7 bases matching TRBD1. The CDR3 length is 14 residues. Germline assignment: CDR1 MDHEN and CDR2 SYDVKM. After removal of 4 bases from V and 6 bases from J, the junction contained 9 bases not matched to a gene. CDR3 sequence (DNA): TGTGCCAGCAGTTCCTCTCCCAGGGGGTTCGAGCAGTACTTC. Encoded protein: CASSSSPRGFEQYF.

Ten or more counts support this clonotype. The chain's CDR3 is CASSFGTGNYGYTF. CDR3 in DNA: TGTGCCAGCAGCTTTGGGACAGGGAACTATGGCTACACCTTC. The chain uses TRBV3-1 and TRBJ1-2, with TRBD1 identical over 9 bases. CDR1 and CDR2 from the germline V gene are LGHDT and YNNKEL (reference sequence). V trimming: 5 bases; J trimming: 2 bases; junction bases outside the gene matches: 3. The CDR3 sequence is 14 residues long.

The chain has TRBV2 and TRBJ2-5; maybe TRBD2 (7 bases). Trimming removed 10 bases at V and 5 bases at J, with 14 bases between. Germline loops: CDR1 SNHLY, CDR2 FYNNEI. The length of the CDR3 is 12 residues. The CDR3 nucleotides are TGTGCCACCAGAGGGGGGGGGGAGACCCAGTACTTC. The encoded protein is CATRGGGETQYF.

The table lists this clonotype with many counts. J is TRBJ2-3 and V is TRBV28; D is undetermined. V was clipped by 2 bases and J by 1 base, with 13 bases between them. CDR1 and CDR2 from the germline V gene are MDHEN and SYDVKM. CDR3 size: 16 residues. The CDR3 loop reads CASSLSGSLGTDTQYF. CDR3 nucleotides: TGTGCCAGCAGTTTAAGTGGGTCTCTCGGCACAGATACGCAGTATTTT.